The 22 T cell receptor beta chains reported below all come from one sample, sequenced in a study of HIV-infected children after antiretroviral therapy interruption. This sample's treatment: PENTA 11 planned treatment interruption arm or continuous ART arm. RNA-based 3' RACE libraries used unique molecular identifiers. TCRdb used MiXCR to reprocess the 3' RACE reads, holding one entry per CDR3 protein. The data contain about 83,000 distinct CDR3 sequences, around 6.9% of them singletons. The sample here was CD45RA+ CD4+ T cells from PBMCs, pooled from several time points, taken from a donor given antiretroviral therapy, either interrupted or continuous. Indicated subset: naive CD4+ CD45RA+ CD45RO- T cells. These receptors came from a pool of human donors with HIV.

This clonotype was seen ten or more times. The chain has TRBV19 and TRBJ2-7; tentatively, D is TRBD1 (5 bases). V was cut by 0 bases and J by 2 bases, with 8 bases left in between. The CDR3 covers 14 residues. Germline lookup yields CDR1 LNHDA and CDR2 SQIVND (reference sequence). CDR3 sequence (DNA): TGTGCCAGTAGTATAGATCTGGGGCCCTACGAGCAGTACTTC. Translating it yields CASSIDLGPYEQYF.

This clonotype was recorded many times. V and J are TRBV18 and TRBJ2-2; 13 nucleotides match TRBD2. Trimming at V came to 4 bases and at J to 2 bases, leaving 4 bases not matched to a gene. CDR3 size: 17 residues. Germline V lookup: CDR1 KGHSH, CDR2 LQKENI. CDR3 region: CASSQGLAGRNTGELFF. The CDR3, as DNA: TGTGCCAGCTCACAGGGACTAGCGGGAAGAAACACCGGGGAGCTGTTTTTT.

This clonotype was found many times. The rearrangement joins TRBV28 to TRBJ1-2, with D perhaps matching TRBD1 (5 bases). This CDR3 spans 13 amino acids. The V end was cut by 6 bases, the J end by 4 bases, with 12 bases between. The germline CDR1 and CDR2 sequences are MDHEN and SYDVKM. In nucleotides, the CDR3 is TGTGCCAGCAGAATCCGGGACGCCTATGGCTACACCTTC. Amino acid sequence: CASRIRDAYGYTF.

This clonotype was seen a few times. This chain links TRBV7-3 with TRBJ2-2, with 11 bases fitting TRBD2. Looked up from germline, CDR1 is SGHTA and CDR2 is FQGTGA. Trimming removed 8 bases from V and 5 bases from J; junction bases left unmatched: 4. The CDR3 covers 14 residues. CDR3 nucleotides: TGTGCCAGCCGTAGCGGGAGGGGAACCGGGGAGCTGTTTTTT. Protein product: CASRSGRGTGELFF.

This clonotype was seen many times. CDR3 protein: CASSPGGPGLYEQYF. DNA for the CDR3: TGTGCCAGCTCCCCTGGGGGGCCGGGCCTCTACGAGCAGTACTTC. The rearrangement links TRBV28 to TRBJ2-7; either TRBD1 or TRBD2 may supply D (6 bases each). Germline V gene data show CDR1 as MDHEN and CDR2 as SYDVKM. The CDR3 is 15 amino acids. Deletions cut 8 bases from V and 3 bases from J, with 20 bases between.

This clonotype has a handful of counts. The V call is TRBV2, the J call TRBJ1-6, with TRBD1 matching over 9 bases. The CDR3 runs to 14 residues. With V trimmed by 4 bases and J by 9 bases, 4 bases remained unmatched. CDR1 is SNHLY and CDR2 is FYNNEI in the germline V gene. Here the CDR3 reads CASSGQGERSPLHF. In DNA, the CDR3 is TGTGCCAGCAGTGGACAGGGGGAACGTTCACCCCTCCACTTT.

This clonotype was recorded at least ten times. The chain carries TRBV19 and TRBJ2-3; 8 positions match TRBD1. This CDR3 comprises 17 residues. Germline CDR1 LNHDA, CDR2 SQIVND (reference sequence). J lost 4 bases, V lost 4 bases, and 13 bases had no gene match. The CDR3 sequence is CASSRYSQGAKADTQYF. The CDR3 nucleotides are TGTGCCAGTAGTAGGTATTCCCAGGGGGCTAAAGCAGATACGCAGTATTTT.

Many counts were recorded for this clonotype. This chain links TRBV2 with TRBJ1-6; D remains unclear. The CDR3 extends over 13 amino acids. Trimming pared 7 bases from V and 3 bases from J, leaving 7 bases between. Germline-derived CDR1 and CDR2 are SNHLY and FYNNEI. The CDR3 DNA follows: TGTGCCAGCACGGGGAACTATAATTCACCCCTCCACTTT. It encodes CASTGNYNSPLHF.

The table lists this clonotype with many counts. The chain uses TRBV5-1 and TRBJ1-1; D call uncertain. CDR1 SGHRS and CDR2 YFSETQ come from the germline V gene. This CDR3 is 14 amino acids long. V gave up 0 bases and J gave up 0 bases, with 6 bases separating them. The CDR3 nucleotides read TGCGCCAGCAGCTTGGGGACGCTGAACACTGAAGCTTTCTTT. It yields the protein CASSLGTLNTEAFF.

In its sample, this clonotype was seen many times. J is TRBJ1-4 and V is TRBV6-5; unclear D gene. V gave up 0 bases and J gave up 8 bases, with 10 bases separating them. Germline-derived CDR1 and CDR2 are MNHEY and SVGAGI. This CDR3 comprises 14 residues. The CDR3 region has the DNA TGTGCCAGCAGTTACTCCAGTCCCGGCGAAAAACTGTTTTTT. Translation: CASSYSSPGEKLFF.

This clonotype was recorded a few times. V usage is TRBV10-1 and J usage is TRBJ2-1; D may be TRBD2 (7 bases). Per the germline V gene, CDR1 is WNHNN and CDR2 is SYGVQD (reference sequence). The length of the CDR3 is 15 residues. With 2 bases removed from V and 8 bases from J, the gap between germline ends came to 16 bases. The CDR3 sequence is CASSEMGGLKYEQFF. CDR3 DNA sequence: TGCGCCAGCAGTGAGATGGGGGGGCTCAAGTATGAGCAGTTCTTC.

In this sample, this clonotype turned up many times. CDR3 residues: CASSSTGDLAFF. The CDR3 DNA follows: TGTGCCAGCTCATCAACAGGGGATTTGGCTTTCTTT. This sequence joins TRBV18 and TRBJ1-1; TRBD1 agrees at 7 bases. The V segment lost 5 bases and the J segment 11 bases; nucleotides outside the gene matches: 8. This CDR3 has 12 residues. CDR1 KGHSH and CDR2 LQKENI come from the germline V gene.

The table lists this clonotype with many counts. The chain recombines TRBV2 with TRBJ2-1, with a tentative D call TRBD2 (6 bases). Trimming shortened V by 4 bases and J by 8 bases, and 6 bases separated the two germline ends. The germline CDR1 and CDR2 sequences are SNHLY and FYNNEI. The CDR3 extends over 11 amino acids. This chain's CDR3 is CASSGGDEQFF. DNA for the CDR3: TGTGCCAGCAGTGGGGGGGATGAGCAGTTCTTC. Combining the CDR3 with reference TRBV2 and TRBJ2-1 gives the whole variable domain EPEVTQTPSHQVTQMGQEVILRCVPISNHLYFYWYRQILGQKVEFLVSFYNNEISEKSEIFDDQFSVERPDGSNFTLKIRSTKLEDSAMYFCASSGGDEQFFGPGTRLTVL.

As DNA, the CDR3 is TGCGCCAGCAGCTTGGACGTTTCGGGAGAAGAAGAAGCTTTCTTT. Its translation: CASSLDVSGEEEAFF. J is TRBJ1-1 and V is TRBV5-1; D gene unclear. The CDR3 is 15 residues long. V lost 0 bases and J lost 8, with 17 bases in between. CDR1 SGHRS and CDR2 YFSETQ come from the germline V gene.

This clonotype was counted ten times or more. The CDR3 bases are TGTGCCAGCAGCTTAAACCCAACTAGAGACAGGGGGCGAGTCGAGACCCAGTACTTC. It yields the protein CASSLNPTRDRGRVETQYF. J is TRBJ2-5 and V is TRBV11-2, with 10 positions matching TRBD1. The CDR3 sequence is 19 residues long. With V trimmed by 2 bases and J by 5 bases, 17 bases remained unmatched. The germline gives CDR1 SGHAT, CDR2 FQNNGV.

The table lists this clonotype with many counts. In nucleotides, the CDR3 is TGTGCCAGCATCGACAGGGGAGTTGAAGCTTTCTTT. It is translated as CASIDRGVEAFF. The chain employs TRBV6-5 and TRBJ1-1; 8 bases agree with TRBD1. Germline CDR1 reads MNHEY; CDR2 reads SVGAGI. The CDR3 is 12 amino acids. V lost 7 bases to trimming and J lost 7 bases; unmatched junction nucleotides: 5.

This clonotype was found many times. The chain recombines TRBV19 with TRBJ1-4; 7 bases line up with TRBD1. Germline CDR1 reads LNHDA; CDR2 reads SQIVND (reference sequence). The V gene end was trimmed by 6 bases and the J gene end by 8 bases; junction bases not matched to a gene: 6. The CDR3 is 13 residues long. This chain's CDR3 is CASSGQVREKLFF. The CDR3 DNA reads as TGTGCCAGTAGCGGACAGGTCCGGGAAAAACTGTTTTTT.

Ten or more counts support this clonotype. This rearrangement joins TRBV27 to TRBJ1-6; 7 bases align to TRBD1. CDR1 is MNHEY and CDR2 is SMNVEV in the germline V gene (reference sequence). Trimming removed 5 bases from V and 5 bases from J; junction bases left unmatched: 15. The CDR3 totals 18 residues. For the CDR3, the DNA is TGTGCCAGCAGTAGGTCCCCTCGCTTCGGGACAGATAATTCACCCCTCCACTTT. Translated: CASSRSPRFGTDNSPLHF.

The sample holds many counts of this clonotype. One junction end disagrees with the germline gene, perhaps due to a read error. The CDR3 loop is CASSETVNQDTQYF. The CDR3 region has the DNA TGTGCCAGCAGTGAGACAGTTAACCAAGACACCCAGTACTTT. The chain is built from TRBV6-6 and TRBJ2-5; D is perhaps TRBD1 (5 bases). CDR3 length: 14 amino acids. Germline V lookup: CDR1 MNHNY, CDR2 SVGAGI (reference sequence).

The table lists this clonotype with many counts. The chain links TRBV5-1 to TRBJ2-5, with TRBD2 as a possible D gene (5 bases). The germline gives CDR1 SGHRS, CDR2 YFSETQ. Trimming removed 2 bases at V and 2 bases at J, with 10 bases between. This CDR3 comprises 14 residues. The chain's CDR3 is CASSFPRVQETQYF. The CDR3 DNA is TGCGCCAGCAGCTTCCCGAGGGTTCAAGAGACCCAGTACTTC.

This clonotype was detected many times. CDR3 loop: CASSLRFDRATYEQYF. CDR3 bases: TGCGCCAGCAGCTTGAGGTTTGACAGGGCCACCTACGAGCAGTACTTC. V is TRBV5-1 and J is TRBJ2-7, with 7 positions matching TRBD1. Germline CDR1 is SGHRS and CDR2 is YFSETQ. The CDR3 is 16 amino acids. Unmatched junction bases numbered 9, after V lost 1 base and J lost 2 bases.

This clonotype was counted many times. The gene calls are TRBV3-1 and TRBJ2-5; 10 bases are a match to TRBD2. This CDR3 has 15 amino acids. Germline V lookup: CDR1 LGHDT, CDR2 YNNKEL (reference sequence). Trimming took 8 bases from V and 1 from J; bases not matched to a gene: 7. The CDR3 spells CASSPSGGPQETQYF. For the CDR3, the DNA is TGTGCCAGCTCCCCTAGCGGGGGACCCCAAGAGACCCAGTACTTC.